A selection of T cell receptor beta chains follows, all from one sample in a study of T cell changes during pregnancy in multiple sclerosis. Using immunoSEQ multiplex PCR, the repertoire was profiled, and TCRdb retains in-frame clones only, with some absent. In the table there are roughly 35,000 clones, 75% to 95% of which are singletons. Sequences were derived from CD8+ T cells from peripheral blood mononuclear cells, sampled before pregnancy. The receptors stem from a female donor with multiple sclerosis, enrolled in a pregnancy study. CDR3s leave out the opening cysteine and the closing phenylalanine or tryptophan. Fields, in order: V gene, J gene, D gene, CDR3 protein. The D gene is left open where the match is weak.

TRBV4-2	TRBJ2-7	-	ASSQAAGAYYEQY
TRBV5-1	TRBJ2-5	TRBD1	ASSFGQGARETQY
TRBV5-4	TRBJ2-1	-	ASSLESSSYNEQF
TRBV10-2	TRBJ2-3	-	ASSESFPLSDTQY
TRBV27	TRBJ1-2	-	ASSPGQLYGYT
TRBV27	TRBJ1-1	-	ASSFSSGTEAF
TRBV7-3	TRBJ1-1	-	ASSPRTGMNTEAF
TRBV5-4	TRBJ2-7	-	ASSSESSYEQY
TRBV19	TRBJ2-7	TRBD1	ASSVWSGRNRGRSYEQY
TRBV7-8	TRBJ2-1	-	ASSLGPPGFNEQF
TRBV5-4	TRBJ1-5	-	ASSVQGGQPQH
TRBV9	TRBJ2-7	TRBD2	ASSVEGSGTNYEQY
TRBV5-6	TRBJ1-5	TRBD1	ASSSDRFNQPQH
TRBV27	TRBJ2-7	TRBD2	ASSLTSGGYEQY
TRBV5-1	TRBJ2-1	TRBD2	ASSYGLAGGRGQF
TRBV6-6	TRBJ1-5	-	ASSYSAGGSQPQH
TRBV5-1	TRBJ2-4	-	ASSLARDIQY
TRBV4-1	TRBJ1-1	TRBD1	ASSHQDREYTEAF
TRBV9	TRBJ1-3	-	ASSEQGPGNTIY
TRBV7-9	TRBJ1-1	TRBD1	ASSLTGENTEAF
TRBV27	TRBJ2-7	TRBD2	ASSPRTSGNVYEQY
TRBV5-4	TRBJ1-1	-	ASSLEGEGSEAF
TRBV19	TRBJ2-7	TRBD2	ASSITSGSYEQY
TRBV11-2	TRBJ2-1	-	ASSPEAPYNEQF
TRBV2	TRBJ1-5	-	ASSGEGYQPQH
TRBV7-6	TRBJ2-3	TRBD2	ASSLDFLAGEDTQY
TRBV9	TRBJ2-5	-	ASSPSVLQETQY
TRBV4-2	TRBJ1-6	TRBD1	ASSHGTGDNSPLH
TRBV2	TRBJ2-1	TRBD2	ASSGLAGGPSSYNEQF
TRBV4-1	TRBJ1-1	-	ASSQDGAGRTEAF
TRBV29-1	TRBJ2-2	TRBD2	SVAGGDTGELF
TRBV7-2	TRBJ2-7	-	ASSPGRGNTGEQY
TRBV2	TRBJ2-5	TRBD2	ASSDGTSGGSQETQY
TRBV5-1	TRBJ2-7	TRBD1	ASSIDRGNSYEQY
TRBV4-1	TRBJ1-5	-	ASSQEYSNQPQH
TRBV30	TRBJ1-2	TRBD1	AWAAGGSYGYT
TRBV5-1	TRBJ1-3	TRBD1	ASSWTGSGNTIY
TRBV7-9	TRBJ2-3	TRBD2	ATPLTLSGIGPDTQY
TRBV4-2	TRBJ2-3	-	ASSQDTGGTDTQY
TRBV30	TRBJ2-5	TRBD1	AWSPQGAGETQY
TRBV5-6	TRBJ1-1	-	ASSLDTMMTTEAF